The clone carrying this TCR beta chain was counted between two and nine times. The sample has other DNA sequences that encode this CDR3 too. The method was immunoSEQ multiplex PCR; TCRdb's version includes in-frame clones alone and lacks a portion of them. The sample includes millions of clones, just over 90% of them seen just once. This entry is derived from a study of shared clonotypes between healthy human individuals. Selected positively for CCR7 and CD45RO-negative, naive CD8 cells excluded terminally differentiated effector memory CD45RA+ cells. Trimming took off 0 bases at V and 7 bases at J, with 8 bases between the two ends. The CDR3 has 13 amino acids. Germline CDR1 reads SGHRS; CDR2 reads YFSETQ.

The J gene is TRBJ1-5, the V gene TRBV5-1; possibly TRBD1 for D (6 bases). The TCR originated in a man aged 18-30 years in good health. Some clones in this sample may be carry-over from other donors' samples. The specimen sequenced was naive CD8+ T cells from PBMCs. The CDR3 region has the DNA TGCGCCAGCAGCTTGGAGGGGGGCCAGCCCCAGCATTTT. Its translation: CASSLEGGQPQHF.